This T cell receptor (beta chain) appears in the sequencing data of a study of cytomegalovirus exposure and HLA in healthy donors. Findings and caveats of the study: Later analysis found that TCR beta chains associated with HLA were more clonally expanded than other, equally common chains. It was reported that TCR beta sequences correctly inferred the HLA-A and HLA-B alleles for most subjects.

The PCR contained 60 Vbeta and 13 Jbeta primers. TCRdb's table, derived via immunoSEQ multiplex PCR, lists solely in-frame clones and lacks some. The sample shows some 90,000 clones, around 81% of them seen only once. The donors were healthy bone marrow donors. The junction had 7 bases not matched to a gene; V was cut back by 5 bases and J by 6 bases. The CDR3 is 14 amino acids. Germline CDR1 and CDR2: MNHNY and SVGAGI (reference sequence). Worth noting for this clone: The antigen is undetermined.

Sequenced input: PBMCs. The V call is TRBV6-6, the J call TRBJ1-5, with 7 bases matching TRBD1. The origin of this receptor is a woman in her 70s in good health and CMV-seropositive. CDR3 DNA sequence: TGTGCCAGCAGTCAGGGGGTAGCTATTCAGCCCCAGCATTTT. Protein: CASSQGVAIQPQHF.